A selection of T cell receptor beta chains follows, all from one sample in a study of spatial heterogeneity in lung cancer. MiXCR was run by TCRdb on the 5' RACE reads, yielding one entry per CDR3 protein. The data contain tens of thousands of distinct CDR3 sequences, about 8% of them singletons. The source was PBMCs, collected at surgery. The receptors here all came from a male donor with early-stage non-small cell lung cancer. Both conserved end residues are part of each CDR3. The order of the fields is clone size, D gene, V gene, J gene, CDR3 DNA, CDR3 protein. A D gene is named only where the DNA matches it firmly. For some rows the clone size is stated as once, few or many, or as a class when expanded; others skip it.

once	TRBD2	TRBV9	TRBJ2-1	TGTGCCAGCAGCGGTGGCGGGAGAGCGAACAATGAGCAGTTCTTC	CASSGGGRANNEQFF
many	TRBD1	TRBV7-6	TRBJ1-2	TGTGCCAGCAGCCCGATGGGACAGGGGGTCGCTATTGGCTACACCTTC	CASSPMGQGVAIGYTF
many	.	TRBV9	TRBJ2-7	TGTGCCAGCAGCGCCCTCAGTTTTTCCTACGAGCAGTACTTC	CASSALSFSYEQYF
few	.	TRBV20-1	TRBJ1-3	TGCAGTGCTTCCGACAGGCGCTCTGGAAACACCATATATTTT	CSASDRRSGNTIYF
many	.	TRBV12-3/TRBV12-4	TRBJ1-4	TGTGCCAGCAGCACTACCGGGGGGGAAAAACTGTTTTTT	CASSTTGGEKLFF
.	.	TRBV6-1	TRBJ2-7	TGTGCCAGCAGTCACACCACGACGGGTTACGAGCAGTACTTC	CASSHTTTGYEQYF
.	.	TRBV2	TRBJ1-1	TGTGCCAGCAGTGAAACGGCACCGACAGCTGAAGCTTTCTTT	CASSETAPTAEAFF
few	.	TRBV27	TRBJ1-4	TGTGCCAGCAGTGTATACAGTCCAACTAATGAAAAACTGTTTTTT	CASSVYSPTNEKLFF
many	.	TRBV2	TRBJ2-4	TGTGCCAGCTCCCCGAGTGGGTCGGGGCAAAACATTCAGTACTTC	CASSPSGSGQNIQYF
.	.	TRBV7-9	TRBJ2-1	TGTGCCAGCAGCTTGGTCCAGGGGACCTACAATGAGCAGTTCTTC	CASSLVQGTYNEQFF
many	TRBD1	TRBV18	TRBJ1-1	TGTGCCAGCTCACCTACCATTGTCTCGGGACAGGACAGCATCAACACTGAAGCTTTCTTT	CASSPTIVSGQDSINTEAFF
.	.	TRBV12-5	TRBJ1-2	TGTGCTAGTGGTTTGGTAGGCAGCTATGGCTACACCTTC	CASGLVGSYGYTF
many	TRBD2	TRBV4-1	TRBJ2-1	TGCGCCAGCAGCCCGGGACTAGCGGGAGTACACAATGAGCAGTTCTTC	CASSPGLAGVHNEQFF
many	.	TRBV24-1	TRBJ2-3	TGTGCCACCAGTGACAGAGATACGCAGTATTTT	CATSDRDTQYF
many	.	TRBV2	TRBJ1-5	TGTGCCAGCAGTAGGCACACGACCGACCCAAATCAGCCCCAGCATTTT	CASSRHTTDPNQPQHF
many	.	TRBV7-9	TRBJ2-3	TGTGCCAGCAGCTTAGCGCTTATGGGCGATACGCAGTATTTT	CASSLALMGDTQYF
.	.	TRBV24-1	TRBJ1-5	TGTGCCACCAGTGATCCTGATCAGCCCCAGCATTTT	CATSDPDQPQHF
many	.	TRBV18	TRBJ2-2	TGTGCCAGCTCACCAAATGCACAGCTGAACACCGGGGAGCTGTTTTTT	CASSPNAQLNTGELFF
many	.	TRBV5-1	TRBJ2-5	TGCGCCAGCAGGGAAGGGGGGATCCAAGAGACCCAGTACTTC	CASREGGIQETQYF
many	.	TRBV29-1	TRBJ1-4	TGCAGCGTTGAAGAATCAGGAGTCGATGAAAAACTGTTTTTT	CSVEESGVDEKLFF
many	.	TRBV4-1	TRBJ1-1	TGCGCCAGCAGCCAAGAGGGGGTGAACACTGAAGCTTTCTTT	CASSQEGVNTEAFF
many	TRBD1	TRBV24-1	TRBJ1-2	TGTGCCACCAGTGGGGGGACAGGGGACGGCTACACCTTC	CATSGGTGDGYTF
few	TRBD2	TRBV14	TRBJ2-7	TGTGCCAGCAGCCAAGATCGTAGCGGGAGGGCGAGGGAGCAGTACTTC	CASSQDRSGRAREQYF
many	.	TRBV7-2	TRBJ1-1	TGTGCCAGCAGCTGGACACCGAACACTGAAGCTTTCTTT	CASSWTPNTEAFF
many	.	TRBV18	TRBJ1-5	TGTGCCAGCTCACGGATGGACAATCAGCCCCAGCATTTT	CASSRMDNQPQHF
few	.	TRBV5-1	TRBJ2-1	TGCGCCAGCAGCTTGGAGCCGATGGAGAGCTACAATGAGCAGTTCTTC	CASSLEPMESYNEQFF
many	.	TRBV4-1	TRBJ2-2	TGCGCCAGCAGCCAAGTCGACCTTGGAAACGGGGAGCTGTTTTTT	CASSQVDLGNGELFF
many	TRBD1	TRBV19	TRBJ1-5	TGTGCCAGTAGTAGAGGAGGGGGCGTCGGACAGCCCCAGCATTTT	CASSRGGGVGQPQHF
.	TRBD1	TRBV18	TRBJ1-4	TGTGCCAGCTCACCTCCGGGACAGGGTCTCGGTAATGAAAAACTGTTTTTT	CASSPPGQGLGNEKLFF
many	.	TRBV12-3/TRBV12-4	TRBJ2-3	TGTGCCAGCAGTTTCGGCCTACCTAGCACAGATACGCAGTATTTT	CASSFGLPSTDTQYF
many	.	TRBV6-5	TRBJ2-1	TGTGCCAGCACCCCTTCTCTTAGCTCCTACAATGAGCAGTTCTTC	CASTPSLSSYNEQFF
.	TRBD1	TRBV9	TRBJ1-2	TGTGCCAGCAGCCTAGGAGGGACAGCGTACTATGGCTACACCTTC	CASSLGGTAYYGYTF
many	.	TRBV2	TRBJ2-7	TGTGCCGGGGCCGGGACCTTTAGCTCCTACGAGCAGTACTTC	CAGAGTFSSYEQYF
.	.	TRBV12-3/TRBV12-4	TRBJ2-1	TGTGCCAGCGCCTCCTTCACAAGGGTCAATGAGCAGTTCTTC	CASASFTRVNEQFF
many	.	TRBV9	TRBJ1-5	TGTGCCAGCAGCGTAGAACAGGGAGATCAGCCCCAGCATTTT	CASSVEQGDQPQHF
many	TRBD2	TRBV25-1	TRBJ2-7	TGTGCCAGCAGTCCTCGACTAGCGGGAGGCGAGCAGTACTTC	CASSPRLAGGEQYF
.	TRBD2	TRBV3-1	TRBJ2-1	TGTGCCAGCAGCCTGAGGGTAGCGGGAGCCTACAATGAGCAGTTCTTC	CASSLRVAGAYNEQFF
many	.	TRBV24-1	TRBJ1-1	TGTGCCACCAGGCTACAGCCGAACACTGAAGCTTTCTTT	CATRLQPNTEAFF
few	.	TRBV18	TRBJ1-1	TGTGCCAGCTCAGGGGGAACGACTGAAGCTTTCTTT	CASSGGTTEAFF
many	.	TRBV3-1	TRBJ2-3	TGTGCCAGCAGAGAACATGGCACAGATACGCAGTATTTT	CASREHGTDTQYF
many	.	TRBV12-5	TRBJ2-1	TGTGCTAGTGGTTCTTCAACGACGGCTAATGAGCAGTTCTTC	CASGSSTTANEQFF
few	.	TRBV7-2	TRBJ1-1	TGTGCCAGCAGCTTAGTTGGTAGGGGACGGAACACTGAAGCTTTCTTT	CASSLVGRGRNTEAFF
many	.	TRBV7-9	TRBJ2-5	TGTGCCATCCTAGGTGGTCGGGCGACCCAAGAGACCCAGTACTTC	CAILGGRATQETQYF
.	TRBD1	TRBV19	TRBJ1-4	TGTGCCAGTAGTACTGGGACAGCGAGTAATGAAAAACTGTTTTTT	CASSTGTASNEKLFF
many	.	TRBV5-1	TRBJ1-1	TGCGCCAGCCGGCAGGGGACGAACACTGAAGCTTTCTTT	CASRQGTNTEAFF
.	.	TRBV14	TRBJ1-2	TGTGCCAGCAGCCAATCTTATGGCTACACCTTC	CASSQSYGYTF
.	TRBD1	TRBV7-3	TRBJ1-1	TGTGCCAGCAGCTCTGGACAGGGGGGCGACACTGAAGCTTTCTTT	CASSSGQGGDTEAFF
few	TRBD1	TRBV5-1	TRBJ1-4	TGCGCCAGCAGCGGAACAGGGGGTCGGGGTAATGAAAAACTGTTTTTT	CASSGTGGRGNEKLFF